This TCR beta chain was retrieved from a study of radiotherapy plus CTLA-4 blockade in lung cancer. For the study at large: Among all patients, about 19% showed objective responses, while about 30% had disease control.

General study findings and limits: Subsequent to radiotherapy plus ipilimumab, tumor-derived TCR clones underwent expansion in blood.

As to this clone: The antigen is undetermined.

This table comes from immunoSEQ multiplex PCR, and its TCRdb copy is limited to in-frame clones, with some not included. The data show about 110,000 clones, 70% to 85% seen once. With ipilimumab providing CTLA-4 blockade, focal radiation was administered to patients who had chemo-refractory metastatic non-small-cell lung cancer. This CDR3 has 17 amino acids. Germline V gene data show CDR1 as KGHSH and CDR2 as LQKENI. V was trimmed by 5 bases and J by 7 bases, leaving 24 bases between them. This sequence originates from a human donor with non-small cell lung cancer that progressed on radiotherapy plus ipilimumab. Some clones in this sample may be carry-over from other donors' samples. The chain uses TRBV18 and TRBJ2-1; weak D call: TRBD2 (7 bases). Sample: peripheral blood, taken from a patient treated with radiotherapy plus ipilimumab. The CDR3 DNA follows: TGTGCCAGCTCAGCCTATCACGGGGGGCCCCTGAGTAATGAGCAGTTCTTC. Amino acid sequence: CASSAYHGGPLSNEQFF.